This entry features one TCR beta chain sequence. This sample was taken from a study of blood T cell repertoires in COVID-19. Overall study: The United States, Italy and Spain were the sources of the acute and convalescent COVID-19 samples. From T cells, B-cell-depleted T cells, or PBMCs came the material, which was cDNA or gDNA.

Germline CDR1 and CDR2: DFQATT and SNEGSKA (reference sequence). The V end was cut by 3 bases, the J end by 2 bases, with 12 bases between. CDR3 size: 14 residues. In the original workflow: Researchers report that nucleated cell counts were estimated from reference gene primer amplification. Libraries were prepared by immunoSEQ multiplex PCR; TCRdb keeps only in-frame clonotypes and omits some of them. V and J calls and clone size come straight from that table; D and trimming were deduced from the DNA. The sample lists some 200,000 clones; more than 80% were seen once. The receptor was derived from a woman aged 60-75 years with acute or convalescent COVID-19. The material sequenced was peripheral blood. The rearrangement uses TRBV20-1 and TRBJ2-3; tentatively, D is TRBD1 or TRBD2 (5 bases each). CDR3 region: CSASGAGTTDTQYF. DNA of the CDR3: TGCAGTGCTAGTGGGGCGGGTACCACAGATACGCAGTATTTT.